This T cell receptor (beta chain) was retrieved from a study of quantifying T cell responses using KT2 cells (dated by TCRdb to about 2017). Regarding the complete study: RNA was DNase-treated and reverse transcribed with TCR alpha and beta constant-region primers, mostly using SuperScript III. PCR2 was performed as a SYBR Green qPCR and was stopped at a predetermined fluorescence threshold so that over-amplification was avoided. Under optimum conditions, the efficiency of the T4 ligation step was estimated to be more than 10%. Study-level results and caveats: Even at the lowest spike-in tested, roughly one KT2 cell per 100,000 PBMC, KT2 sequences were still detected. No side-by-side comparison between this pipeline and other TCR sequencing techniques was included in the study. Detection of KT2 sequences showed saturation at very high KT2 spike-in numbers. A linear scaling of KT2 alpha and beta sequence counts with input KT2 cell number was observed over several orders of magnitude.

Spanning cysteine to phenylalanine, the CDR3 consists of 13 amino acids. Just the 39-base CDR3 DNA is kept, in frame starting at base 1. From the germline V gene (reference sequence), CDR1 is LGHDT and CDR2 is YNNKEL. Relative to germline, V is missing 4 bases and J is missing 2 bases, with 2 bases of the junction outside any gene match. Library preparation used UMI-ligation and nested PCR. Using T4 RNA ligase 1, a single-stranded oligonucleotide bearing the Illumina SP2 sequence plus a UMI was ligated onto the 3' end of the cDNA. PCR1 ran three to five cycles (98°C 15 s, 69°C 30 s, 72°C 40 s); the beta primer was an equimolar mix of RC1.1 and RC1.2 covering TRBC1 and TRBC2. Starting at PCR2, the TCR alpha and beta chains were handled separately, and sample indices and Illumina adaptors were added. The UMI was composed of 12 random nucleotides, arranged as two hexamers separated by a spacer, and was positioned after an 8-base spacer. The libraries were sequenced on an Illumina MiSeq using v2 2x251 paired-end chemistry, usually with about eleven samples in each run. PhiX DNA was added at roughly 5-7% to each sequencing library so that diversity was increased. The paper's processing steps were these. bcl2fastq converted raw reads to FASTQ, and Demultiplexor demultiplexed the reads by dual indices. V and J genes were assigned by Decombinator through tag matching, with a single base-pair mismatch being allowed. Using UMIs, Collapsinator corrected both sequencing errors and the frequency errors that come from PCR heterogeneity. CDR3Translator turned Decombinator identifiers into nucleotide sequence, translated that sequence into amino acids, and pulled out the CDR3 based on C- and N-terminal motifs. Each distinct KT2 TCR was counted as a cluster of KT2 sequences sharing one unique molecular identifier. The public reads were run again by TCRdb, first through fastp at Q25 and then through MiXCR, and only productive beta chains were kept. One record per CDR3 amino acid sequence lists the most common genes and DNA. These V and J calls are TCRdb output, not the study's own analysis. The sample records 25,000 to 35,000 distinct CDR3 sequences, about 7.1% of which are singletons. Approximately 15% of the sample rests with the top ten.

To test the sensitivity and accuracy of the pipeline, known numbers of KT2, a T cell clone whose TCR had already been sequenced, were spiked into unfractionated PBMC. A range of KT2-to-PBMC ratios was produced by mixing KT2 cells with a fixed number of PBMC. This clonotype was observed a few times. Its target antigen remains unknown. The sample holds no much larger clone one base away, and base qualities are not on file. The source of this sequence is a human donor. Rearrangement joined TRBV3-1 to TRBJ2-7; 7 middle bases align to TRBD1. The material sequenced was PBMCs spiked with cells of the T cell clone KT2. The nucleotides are TGTGCCAGCAGCCCAGGGACAGCCTACGAGCAGTACTTC. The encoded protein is CASSPGTAYEQYF.